This T cell receptor (beta chain) was retrieved from a study of human T cells and chemical hapten exposure. TCRdb ran MiXCR on the RACE reads and lists one entry per CDR3 protein. The sample contains tens of thousands of distinct CDR3 sequences, around 30% of which appear only once. The V end lost 5 bases, the J end lost 0 bases, and 15 bases lay between the germline ends. Germline assignment: CDR1 MNHEY and CDR2 SMNVEV (reference sequence). The CDR3 has 16 residues. Time point described: patch test 1, 2 weeks after DPC sensitization. Sample treatment: therapeutic diphenylcyclopropenone sensitization with weekly scalp DPC.

The TCR was taken from a man between 35 and 55 years old with alopecia areata. Some clones in this sample may be carry-over from other donors' samples. The chain employs TRBV27 and TRBJ2-3; tentative D call: TRBD1 (5 bases). The sequenced sample was whole blood, obtained in connection with sensitization to the hapten diphenylcyclopropenone (DPC). This CDR3 reads CASSIRRATSTDTQYF. The CDR3, as DNA: TGTGCCAGCAGTATCCGCAGGGCTACTAGCACAGATACGCAGTATTTT.